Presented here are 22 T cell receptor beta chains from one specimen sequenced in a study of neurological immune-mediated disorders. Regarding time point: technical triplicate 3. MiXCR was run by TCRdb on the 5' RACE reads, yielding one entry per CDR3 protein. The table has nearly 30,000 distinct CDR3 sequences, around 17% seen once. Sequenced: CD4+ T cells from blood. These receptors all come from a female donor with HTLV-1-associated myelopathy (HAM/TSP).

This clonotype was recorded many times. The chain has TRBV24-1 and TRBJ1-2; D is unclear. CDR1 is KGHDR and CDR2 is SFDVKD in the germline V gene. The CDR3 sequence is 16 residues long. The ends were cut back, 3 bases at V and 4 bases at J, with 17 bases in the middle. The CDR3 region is CATSDTREGGLYGYTF. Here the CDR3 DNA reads TGTGCCACCAGTGATACTAGGGAAGGCGGGCTCTATGGCTACACCTTC.

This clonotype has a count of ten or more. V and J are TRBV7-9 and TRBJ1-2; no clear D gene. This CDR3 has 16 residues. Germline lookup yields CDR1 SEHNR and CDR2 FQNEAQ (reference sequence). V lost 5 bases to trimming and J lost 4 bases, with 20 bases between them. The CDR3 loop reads CASSQFSTVGLYGYTF. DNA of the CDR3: TGTGCCAGCAGCCAATTTTCCACAGTAGGGCTCTATGGCTACACCTTC.

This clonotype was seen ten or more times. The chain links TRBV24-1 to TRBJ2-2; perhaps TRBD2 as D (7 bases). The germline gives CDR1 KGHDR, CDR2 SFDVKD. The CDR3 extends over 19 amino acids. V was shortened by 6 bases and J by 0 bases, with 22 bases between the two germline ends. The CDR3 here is CATSPRGAGASSNTGELFF. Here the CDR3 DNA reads TGTGCCACCAGTCCACGGGGGGCAGGGGCCTCTTCGAACACCGGGGAGCTGTTTTTT.

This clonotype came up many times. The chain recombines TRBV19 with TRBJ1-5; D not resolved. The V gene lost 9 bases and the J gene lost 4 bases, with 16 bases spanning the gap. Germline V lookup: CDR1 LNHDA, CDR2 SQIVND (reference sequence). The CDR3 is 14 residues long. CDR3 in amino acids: CASNSVVRNQPQHF. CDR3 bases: TGTGCCAGCAACTCGGTTGTCCGGAATCAGCCCCAGCATTTT.

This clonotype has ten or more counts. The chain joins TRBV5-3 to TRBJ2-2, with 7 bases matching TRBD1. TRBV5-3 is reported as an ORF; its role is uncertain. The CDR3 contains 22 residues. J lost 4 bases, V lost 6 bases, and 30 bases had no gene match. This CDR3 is CARTEDQGNRRDRTPCTGELFF. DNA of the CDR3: TGTGCCAGAACAGAGGATCAGGGCAACAGACGGGACAGAACCCCTTGCACCGGGGAGCTGTTTTTT.

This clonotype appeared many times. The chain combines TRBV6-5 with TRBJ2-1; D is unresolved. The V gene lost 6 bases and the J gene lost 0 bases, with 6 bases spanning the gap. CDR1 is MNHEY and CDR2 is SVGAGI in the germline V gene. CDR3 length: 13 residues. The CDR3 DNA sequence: TGTGCCAGCAGGAACGGCTCCTACAATGAGCAGTTCTTC. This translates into CASRNGSYNEQFF.

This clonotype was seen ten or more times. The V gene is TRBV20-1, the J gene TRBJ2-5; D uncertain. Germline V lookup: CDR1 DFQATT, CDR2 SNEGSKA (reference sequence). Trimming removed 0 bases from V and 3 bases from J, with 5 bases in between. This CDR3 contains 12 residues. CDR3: CSARDREETQYF. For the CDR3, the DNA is TGCAGTGCTAGAGATCGGGAAGAGACCCAGTACTTC.

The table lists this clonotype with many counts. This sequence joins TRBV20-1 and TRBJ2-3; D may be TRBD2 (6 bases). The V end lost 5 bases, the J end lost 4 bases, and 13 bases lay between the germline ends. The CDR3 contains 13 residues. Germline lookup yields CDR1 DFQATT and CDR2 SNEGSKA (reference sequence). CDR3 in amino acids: CSAETRGSDTQYF. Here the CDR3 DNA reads TGCAGTGCTGAGACACGGGGGTCAGATACGCAGTATTTT.

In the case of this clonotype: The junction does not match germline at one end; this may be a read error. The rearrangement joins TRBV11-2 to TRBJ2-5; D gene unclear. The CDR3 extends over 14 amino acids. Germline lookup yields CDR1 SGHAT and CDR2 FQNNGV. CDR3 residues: CASNSYGHQDTQYF. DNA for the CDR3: TGTGCCAGCAACTCATATGGCCACCAAGATACCCAGTACTTC.

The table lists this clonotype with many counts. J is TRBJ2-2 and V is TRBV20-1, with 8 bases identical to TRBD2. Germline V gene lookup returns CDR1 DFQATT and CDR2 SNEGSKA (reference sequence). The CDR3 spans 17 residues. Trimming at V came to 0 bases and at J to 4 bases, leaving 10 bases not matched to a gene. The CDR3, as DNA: TGCAGTGCTAGAGATGGCCGAGCGGGAGAGGGCACCGGGGAGCTGTTTTTT. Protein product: CSARDGRAGEGTGELFF.

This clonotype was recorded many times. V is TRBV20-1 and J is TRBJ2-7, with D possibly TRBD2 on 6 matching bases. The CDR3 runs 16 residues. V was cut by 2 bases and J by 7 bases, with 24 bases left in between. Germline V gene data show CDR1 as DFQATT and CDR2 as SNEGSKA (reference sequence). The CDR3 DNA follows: TGCAGTGCTAGAAGGATCTTTCAAGGAGGGCCGAGAGAGCAGTACTTC. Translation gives CSARRIFQGGPREQYF.

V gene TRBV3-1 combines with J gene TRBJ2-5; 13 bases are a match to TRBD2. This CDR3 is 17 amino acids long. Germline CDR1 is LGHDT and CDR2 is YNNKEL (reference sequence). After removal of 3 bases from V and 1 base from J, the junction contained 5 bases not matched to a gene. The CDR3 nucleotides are TGTGCCAGCAGCCATCAGGGACTAGCGGGGTTCCAAGAGACCCAGTACTTC. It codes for CASSHQGLAGFQETQYF.

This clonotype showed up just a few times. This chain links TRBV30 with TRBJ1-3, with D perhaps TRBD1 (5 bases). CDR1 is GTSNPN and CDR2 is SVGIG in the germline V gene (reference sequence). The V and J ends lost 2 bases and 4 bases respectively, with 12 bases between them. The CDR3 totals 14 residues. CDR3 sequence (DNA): TGTGCCTGGAGTTTTTGGGGGATCGGAAACACCATATATTTT. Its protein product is CAWSFWGIGNTIYF.

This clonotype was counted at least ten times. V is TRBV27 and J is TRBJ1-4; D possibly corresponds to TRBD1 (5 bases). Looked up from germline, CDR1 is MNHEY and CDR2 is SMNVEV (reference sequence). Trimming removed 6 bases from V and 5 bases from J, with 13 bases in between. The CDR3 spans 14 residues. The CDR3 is CASRFSGENEKLFF. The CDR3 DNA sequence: TGTGCCAGCAGATTCTCGGGGGAGAATGAAAAACTGTTTTTT.

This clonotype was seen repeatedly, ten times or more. The CDR3 DNA reads TGTGCCAGCAGCTTGTTCGCGGGAGTGTACACCGGGGAGCTGTTTTTT. It yields the protein CASSLFAGVYTGELFF. The gene calls are TRBV5-6 and TRBJ2-2, with 7 positions matching TRBD2. There are 16 residues in the CDR3. V gave up 1 base and J gave up 3 bases; unmatched junction bases: 6. The V gene's germline CDR1 is SGHDT and CDR2 YYEEEE.

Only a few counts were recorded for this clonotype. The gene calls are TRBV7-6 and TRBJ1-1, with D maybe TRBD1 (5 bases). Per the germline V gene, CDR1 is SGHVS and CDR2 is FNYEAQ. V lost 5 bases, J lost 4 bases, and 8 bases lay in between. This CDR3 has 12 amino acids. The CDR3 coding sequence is TGTGCCAGCAGCCGCGGGGGCACTGAAGCTTTCTTT. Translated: CASSRGGTEAFF. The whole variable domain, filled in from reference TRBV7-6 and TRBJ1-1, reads GAGVSQSPRYKVTKRGQDVALRCDPISGHVSLYWYRQALGQGPEFLTYFNYEAQQDKSGLPNDRFSAERPEGSISTLTIQRTEQRDSAMYRCASSRGGTEAFFGQGTRLTVV.

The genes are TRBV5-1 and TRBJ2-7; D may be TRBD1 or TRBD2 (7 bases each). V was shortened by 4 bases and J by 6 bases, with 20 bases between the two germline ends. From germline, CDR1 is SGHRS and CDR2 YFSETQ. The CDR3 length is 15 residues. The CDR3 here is CASSVGGGVGGEQYF. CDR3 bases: TGCGCCAGCAGCGTGGGAGGGGGCGTAGGCGGCGAGCAGTACTTC.

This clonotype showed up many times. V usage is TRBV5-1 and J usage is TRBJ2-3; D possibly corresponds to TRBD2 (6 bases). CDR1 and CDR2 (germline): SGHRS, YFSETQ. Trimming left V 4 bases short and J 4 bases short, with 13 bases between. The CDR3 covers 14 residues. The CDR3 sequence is CASSTGEWPDTQYF. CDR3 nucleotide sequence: TGCGCCAGCAGCACGGGAGAATGGCCAGATACGCAGTATTTT.

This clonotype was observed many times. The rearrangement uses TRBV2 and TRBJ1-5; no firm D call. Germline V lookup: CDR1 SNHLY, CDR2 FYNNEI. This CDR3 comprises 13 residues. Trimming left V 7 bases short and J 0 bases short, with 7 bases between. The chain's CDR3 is CASNTDSNQPQHF. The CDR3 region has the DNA TGTGCCAGCAACACAGATAGCAATCAGCCCCAGCATTTT.

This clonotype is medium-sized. Written as DNA, the CDR3 is TGTGCCAGCAGCTTAGTCTCGGGGGGCACAGATACGCAGTATTTT. It translates to CASSLVSGGTDTQYF. V is TRBV7-9 and J is TRBJ2-3, with a tentative D call TRBD2 (6 bases). V was cut by 1 base and J by 1 base, with 9 bases left in between. The CDR3 contains 15 residues. Germline V gene sequence: CDR1 SEHNR, CDR2 FQNEAQ (reference sequence).

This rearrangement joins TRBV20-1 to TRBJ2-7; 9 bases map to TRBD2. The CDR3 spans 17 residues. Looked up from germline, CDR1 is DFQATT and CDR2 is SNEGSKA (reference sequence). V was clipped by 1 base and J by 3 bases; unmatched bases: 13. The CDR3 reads CSARVASGVWGRYEQYF. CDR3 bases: TGCAGTGCTAGAGTAGCTAGCGGGGTTTGGGGACGCTACGAGCAGTACTTC.

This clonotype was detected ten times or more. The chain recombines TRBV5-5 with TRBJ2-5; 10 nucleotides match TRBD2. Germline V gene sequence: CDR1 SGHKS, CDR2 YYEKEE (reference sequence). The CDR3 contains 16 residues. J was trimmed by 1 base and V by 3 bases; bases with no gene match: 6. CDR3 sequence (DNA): TGTGCCAGCAGCTCCGGACTAGCGGATTTCCAAGAGACCCAGTACTTC. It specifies CASSSGLADFQETQYF.